This TCR beta chain was observed in a study of read filtering for tumor transcriptome and immune sequencing. Turning to the study itself: Among patients, approximately 17 were male and 15 or so female, aged roughly 45 to 80 (mean approximately 62). By R-ISS, stages I, II and III held 8, 16 and 7 patients. After DNase treatment, RNA was made into whole-transcriptome libraries.

Bone marrow was sampled from every patient at the time of active disease. This clonotype has ten or more counts. This library used roughly 0.4 ug RNA and molecular barcoded adaptors spanning alpha/delta and beta/gamma chains. TCRdb recomputed calls from the reads with MiXCR, one row per CDR3 protein. This table holds around 30,000 distinct CDR3 sequences, around 18% found once. Per the germline V gene, CDR1 is SGHTA and CDR2 is FQGNSA. This CDR3 region has 13 residues. The V end lost 1 base, the J end lost 4 bases, and 7 bases lay between the germline ends. Source material: a population of CD138-negative cells sorted from bone marrow. The origin of this receptor is a donor older than 35 with multiple myeloma. The chain joins TRBV7-2 to TRBJ2-5, with D perhaps TRBD2 (6 bases). CDR3 DNA sequence: TGTGCCAGCAGCTTAGGGAGGGCAGAGACCCAGTACTTC. Protein sequence: CASSLGRAETQYF.